Listed here are 28 T cell receptor beta chains from one sample, sequenced in a study of CD4 T cells in relation to SARS-CoV-2 and coronaviruses. Unexposed donor CD4+ T cells date from 2011-2018, before the COVID-19 pandemic. The cells were cultured for around ten days before CD4+ T cells were isolated. Antigens for these TCRs are unknown. Profiling relied on immunoSEQ multiplex PCR, and the TCRdb table lists in-frame clones only, not all of them. The sample consists of just under 20,000 clones, approximately 80% of them appearing once. Sequenced sample: CD4+ T cells from PBMCs, cultured in vitro. These receptor sequences come from a human donor in good health.

The chain couples TRBV2 to TRBJ2-1; 9 positions match TRBD2. The CDR3 has 16 amino acids. V gave up 5 bases and J gave up 1 base; unmatched junction bases: 6. Germline CDR1 reads SNHLY; CDR2 reads FYNNEI. CDR3 nucleotides: TGTGCCAGCAGTTTAAGAGGACTAGCGTCCTACAATGAGCAGTTCTTC. Its translation is CASSLRGLASYNEQFF.

In its sample, this clone ranks as large. The gene calls are TRBV23-1 and TRBJ1-1; a weak D match, TRBD1 (5 bases). TRBV23-1 is known as an ORF, though its function is uncertain. The V end was cut by 3 bases, the J end by 7 bases, with 12 bases between. This CDR3 is built from 13 residues. The DNA for the CDR3 is TGCGCCAGCAGTCACCCTGGACACGGTGAAGCTTTCTTT. Translated: CASSHPGHGEAFF.

The chain is built from TRBV4-1 and TRBJ2-3; TRBD2 might be the D (5 bases). The CDR3 runs 16 residues. Trimming took off 4 bases at V and 5 bases at J, with 19 bases between the two ends. CDR1 and CDR2 (germline): MGHRA, YSYEKL. The CDR3 region has the DNA TGCGCCAGCAGCCGCAACGACCGCGCGGGTTTAGATACGCAGTATTTT. Translating it yields CASSRNDRAGLDTQYF.

V usage is TRBV27 and J usage is TRBJ2-7, with a possible D match to TRBD2 (6 bases). The CDR3 loop spans 15 amino acids. CDR1 and CDR2 from the germline V gene are MNHEY and SMNVEV (reference sequence). Trimming removed 4 bases at V and 4 bases at J, with 17 bases between. The CDR3 reads CASSSDRGTEYEQYF. CDR3 in DNA: TGTGCCAGCAGTTCGGATCGGGGGACGGAGTACGAGCAGTACTTC.

This rearrangement joins TRBV5-4 to TRBJ2-5; D is perhaps TRBD2 (6 bases). Trimming pared 4 bases from V and 7 bases from J, leaving 17 bases between. This CDR3 has 14 amino acids. Germline CDR1 SGHNT, CDR2 YYREEE (reference sequence). CDR3 sequence reads: CASSLAGQQWTQYF. The CDR3 DNA sequence: TGTGCCAGCAGCCTGGCGGGGCAGCAGTGGACCCAGTACTTC. Full variable domain (missing parts from reference TRBV5-4 and TRBJ2-5): ETGVTQSPTHLIKTRGQQVTLRCSSQSGHNTVSWYQQALGQGPQFIFQYYREEENGRGNFPPRFSGLQFPNYSSELNVNALELDDSALYLCASSLAGQQWTQYFGPGTRLLVL.

CDR3 nucleotide sequence: TGTGCCAGCAGTGAACGGCCGGGGAACACTGAAGCTTTCTTT. Protein: CASSERPGNTEAFF. This sequence joins TRBV2 and TRBJ1-1; no clear D gene. In germline, CDR1 is SNHLY, CDR2 FYNNEI. V lost 2 bases to trimming and J lost 1 base, with 8 bases between them. This CDR3 contains 14 residues.

The CDR3 DNA reads TGTGCCAGCAGTTACTCGACAGGAACTAGCACAGATACGCAGTATTTT. This gives the protein CASSYSTGTSTDTQYF. The rearrangement uses TRBV6-5 and TRBJ2-3, with a possible D match to TRBD1 (6 bases). The CDR3 is 16 amino acids. The V gene's germline CDR1 is MNHEY and CDR2 SVGAGI. V shed 0 bases and J shed 0 bases, with 10 bases lying between them.

The chain joins TRBV4-1 to TRBJ1-5, with 7 nucleotides matching TRBD1. The V segment lost 3 bases and the J segment 3 bases; nucleotides outside the gene matches: 11. CDR1 and CDR2 from the germline V gene are MGHRA and YSYEKL. CDR3 length equals 17 residues. Written as DNA, the CDR3 is TGCGCCAGCAGCCAGAGACAGGGTCGGGCAGACAATCAGCCCCAGCATTTT. Translated, it gives CASSQRQGRADNQPQHF.

The V gene is TRBV29-1, the J gene TRBJ1-2, with 12 bases lining up with TRBD1. The junction had 4 bases not matched to a gene; V was cut back by 6 bases and J by 8 bases. Germline CDR1 and CDR2: SQVTM and ANQGSEA. The CDR3 is 12 residues long. The CDR3 here is CSVGQGAGGYTF. CDR3 DNA sequence: TGCAGCGTGGGACAGGGGGCGGGGGGCTACACCTTC.

The chain recombines TRBV6-1 with TRBJ2-2, with D unclear. CDR3 length: 13 amino acids. CDR1 is MNHNS, CDR2 SASEGT, per germline. The V end lost 2 bases, the J end lost 6 bases, and 7 bases lay between the germline ends. The CDR3 sequence: CASSESEAGELFF. The CDR3 DNA reads TGTGCCAGCAGTGAATCAGAGGCCGGGGAGCTGTTTTTT.

This clone was counted between two and nine times. The CDR3 sequence: CASSQERGGNSPLHF. CDR3 coding DNA: TGCGCCAGCAGCCAAGAAAGGGGGGGTAATTCACCCCTCCACTTT. The genes are TRBV4-3 and TRBJ1-6; tentative D call: TRBD1 (6 bases). The germline V and J ends were trimmed by 0 bases and 6 bases, with 9 bases remaining between them. Germline loops: CDR1 LGHNA, CDR2 YSLEER. The CDR3 totals 15 residues.

This clone occurred a few times. The J gene is TRBJ2-7, the V gene TRBV5-4; the match to TRBD1 covers 10 bases. This CDR3 spans 15 amino acids. Trimming took 4 bases from V and 0 from J; bases not matched to a gene: 4. Germline assignment: CDR1 SGHNT and CDR2 YYREEE (reference sequence). In DNA, the CDR3 is TGTGCCAGCAGCCTGGGACAGGGGACCTCCTACGAGCAGTACTTC. Amino acids: CASSLGQGTSYEQYF. Full variable domain (outside the CDR3, taken from reference TRBV5-4 and TRBJ2-7): ETGVTQSPTHLIKTRGQQVTLRCSSQSGHNTVSWYQQALGQGPQFIFQYYREEENGRGNFPPRFSGLQFPNYSSELNVNALELDDSALYLCASSLGQGTSYEQYFGPGTRLTVT.

The chain recombines TRBV28 with TRBJ1-2, with 7 nucleotides matching TRBD1. CDR3 size: 16 residues. The ends lost 4 bases at V and 4 bases at J; junction bases unmatched: 12. Germline V gene sequence: CDR1 MDHEN, CDR2 SYDVKM. In DNA, the CDR3 is TGTGCCAGCAGTTCCGCCATACAGGGGCTCGCCTATGGCTACACCTTC. As protein: CASSSAIQGLAYGYTF.

The chain uses TRBV5-1 and TRBJ1-1, with TRBD1 matching over 8 bases. The CDR3 length is 14 residues. Trimming took 4 bases from V and 1 from J; bases not matched to a gene: 3. Germline V gene sequence: CDR1 SGHRS, CDR2 YFSETQ. CDR3 in amino acids: CASSSGQGNTEAFF. The CDR3, as DNA: TGCGCCAGCAGCAGTGGACAGGGGAACACTGAAGCTTTCTTT.

V usage is TRBV5-1 and J usage is TRBJ2-5; 14 bases agree with TRBD2. Germline CDR1 and CDR2: SGHRS and YFSETQ. This CDR3 has 18 residues. The trim removed 0 bases at V and 5 bases at J, leaving 9 bases unmatched. The CDR3 sequence is CASSLEPGLAGEGETQYF. The CDR3 DNA reads as TGCGCCAGCAGCTTGGAACCGGGACTAGCGGGAGAGGGGGAGACCCAGTACTTC.

The chain employs TRBV4-3 and TRBJ2-2, with 7 nucleotides matching TRBD1. This CDR3 is 15 amino acids long. V lost 4 bases and J lost 1; bases outside the gene matches: 3. Per germline, CDR1 LGHNA and CDR2 YSLEER. The CDR3 protein is CASSRGQVNTGELFF. For the CDR3, the DNA is TGCGCCAGCAGCCGAGGACAGGTGAACACCGGGGAGCTGTTTTTT.

This chain uses TRBV4-3 with TRBJ2-5; tentatively, D is TRBD1 or TRBD2 (5 bases each). There are 14 residues in the CDR3. Germline-derived CDR1 and CDR2 are LGHNA and YSLEER. V lost 0 bases to trimming and J lost 5 bases, with 10 bases between them. CDR3 DNA sequence: TGCGCCAGCAGCCAAGATTGGGGGAGTGAGACCCAGTACTTC. Its protein product is CASSQDWGSETQYF.

This clone was counted only a few times. The chain couples TRBV5-1 to TRBJ1-5, with D uncertain. V lost 2 bases and J 0 bases, leaving 9 bases between the germline ends. Germline V CDR1 and CDR2: SGHRS, YFSETQ. This CDR3 region has 15 residues. This chain's CDR3 is CASSFSDASNQPQHF. The CDR3 bases are TGCGCCAGCAGCTTTTCGGACGCTAGCAATCAGCCCCAGCATTTT. Supplemented by reference TRBV5-1 and TRBJ1-5, the full variable domain reads KAGVTQTPRYLIKTRGQQVTLSCSPISGHRSVSWYQQTPGQGLQFLFEYFSETQRNKGNFPGRFSGRQFSNSRSEMNVSTLELGDSALYLCASSFSDASNQPQHFGDGTRLSIL.

This chain connects TRBV5-6 to TRBJ2-2; 7 positions agree with TRBD1. This CDR3 is built from 16 residues. CDR1 is SGHDT, CDR2 YYEEEE, per germline. The trim removed 5 bases at V and 0 bases at J, leaving 7 bases unmatched. This chain's CDR3 is CASSHGTVANTGELFF. The CDR3 coding sequence is TGTGCCAGCAGTCATGGGACAGTCGCGAACACCGGGGAGCTGTTTTTT.

The chain has TRBV11-2 and TRBJ1-6; a weak D match, TRBD1 (5 bases). Germline V gene lookup returns CDR1 SGHAT and CDR2 FQNNGV. The V gene lost 4 bases and the J gene lost 10 bases, with 17 bases spanning the gap. The CDR3 sequence is 15 residues long. The CDR3 sequence is CASSSTTEGYSPLHF. CDR3 DNA sequence: TGTGCCAGCAGCTCCACGACAGAAGGATACTCACCCCTCCACTTT.

This clone is a singleton in its sample. The chain links TRBV18 to TRBJ1-6; possible D gene TRBD1, 6 bases. Trimming removed 5 bases at V and 10 bases at J, with 18 bases between. CDR1 and CDR2 from the germline V gene are KGHSH and LQKENI. This CDR3 comprises 15 residues. Here the CDR3 DNA reads TGTGCCAGCTCAATGGCCAGAGCCCAGGGGTCACCCCTCCACTTT. It codes for CASSMARAQGSPLHF.

The V call is TRBV4-1, the J call TRBJ2-7; D remains ambiguous. The V gene lost 1 base and the J gene lost 1 base, with 11 bases spanning the gap. The CDR3 covers 15 residues. Germline CDR1 MGHRA, CDR2 YSYEKL. The CDR3 DNA is TGCGCCAGCAGCCAAGGAATCAGCGCTTCCTACGAGCAGTACTTC. Translation: CASSQGISASYEQYF.

The rearrangement joins TRBV2 to TRBJ2-7; D uncertain. Germline lookup yields CDR1 SNHLY and CDR2 FYNNEI. V gave up 2 bases and J gave up 6 bases, with 11 bases separating them. The CDR3 is 13 amino acids. DNA for the CDR3: TGTGCCAGCAGTGAACGCGGTTCTGTCGAGCAGTACTTC. Its protein product is CASSERGSVEQYF.

The chain links TRBV11-3 to TRBJ2-1; TRBD1 matches 12 bases. CDR1 is SGHNT and CDR2 is YENEEA in the germline V gene. This CDR3 is built from 19 residues. The ends lost 4 bases at V and 0 bases at J; junction bases unmatched: 10. The CDR3 DNA reads as TGTGCCAGCAGCTCGGGACAGGGGGCGGAATCGAGCTCCTACAATGAGCAGTTCTTC. The encoded protein is CASSSGQGAESSSYNEQFF.

The CDR3 DNA follows: TGTGCCAGCAGCCCCTCCGACAGGGAGCGATTTGGCACTGAAGCTTTCTTT. This translates into CASSPSDRERFGTEAFF. The chain has TRBV7-2 and TRBJ1-1; 7 nucleotides line up with TRBD1. The CDR3 has 17 amino acids. The V segment lost 5 bases and the J segment 4 bases; nucleotides outside the gene matches: 16. In germline, CDR1 is SGHTA, CDR2 FQGNSA. Supplemented by reference TRBV7-2 and TRBJ1-1, the full variable domain reads GAGVSQSPSNKVTEKGKDVELRCDPISGHTALYWYRQSLGQGLEFLIYFQGNSAPDKSGLPSDRFSAERTGGSVSTLTIQRTQQEDSAVYLCASSPSDRERFGTEAFFGQGTRLTVV.

This clone has just a few counts. V gene TRBV5-6 combines with J gene TRBJ1-1; the D is unclear. Germline V gives CDR1 SGHDT, CDR2 YYEEEE. With 0 bases removed from V and 1 base from J, the gap between germline ends came to 4 bases. CDR3 length: 13 amino acids. CDR3 sequence reads: CASSLGSNTEAFF. CDR3 bases: TGTGCCAGCAGCTTGGGATCGAACACTGAAGCTTTCTTT.

The V call is TRBV29-1, the J call TRBJ1-5, with D perhaps TRBD1 (5 bases). Trimming left V 3 bases short and J 2 bases short, with 8 bases between. Germline V gene data show CDR1 as SQVTM and CDR2 as ANQGSEA. The CDR3 contains 13 residues. This CDR3 is CSVDLGGNQPQHF. In DNA form, the CDR3 reads TGCAGCGTTGACCTGGGGGGCAATCAGCCCCAGCATTTT. Combining the CDR3 with reference TRBV29-1 and TRBJ1-5 gives the whole variable domain SAVISQKPSRDICQRGTSLTIQCQVDSQVTMMFWYRQQPGQSLTLIATANQGSEATYESGFVIDKFPISRPNLTFSTLTVSNMSPEDSSIYLCSVDLGGNQPQHFGDGTRLSIL.

The chain couples TRBV7-2 to TRBJ2-3, with D uncertain. Germline V CDR1 and CDR2: SGHTA, FQGNSA. The ends were cut back, 3 bases at V and 0 bases at J, with 7 bases in the middle. This CDR3 spans 14 amino acids. CDR3 amino acids: CASSFTTSTDTQYF. The CDR3 bases are TGTGCCAGCAGCTTTACCACTAGCACAGATACGCAGTATTTT.